The next 21 T cell receptor beta chains were all read from a single sample in a study of blood T cell repertoires in COVID-19. Only in-frame clones appear in the TCRdb table, and some are missing; sequencing was by immunoSEQ multiplex PCR. Among 70,000 to 80,000 clones, about nine tenths were seen once, and the ten largest hold 5% to 6.5%. Sequenced input: peripheral blood. The receptors here all came from a woman aged 50 to 60 with acute or convalescent COVID-19.

The J gene is TRBJ2-1, the V gene TRBV30; D is undetermined. The CDR3 has 10 amino acids. V dropped 0 bases and J dropped 10 bases, with 4 bases sitting between them. Germline CDR1 GTSNPN, CDR2 SVGIG (reference sequence). CDR3 nucleotides: TGTGCCTGGAGTGTTGGCGAGCAGTTCTTC. Amino acids: CAWSVGEQFF.

The chain carries TRBV12-1 and TRBJ2-2; TRBD2 is the table's D call, not checked against the DNA. TRBV12-1 is described as a pseudogene. The CDR3 sequence is 17 residues long. The CDR3 nucleotides are TGTGCCAGCAGCTTTCCTAGCGGGAGGGCCGACACCGGGGAGCTGTTTTTT. Translation gives CASSFPSGRADTGELFF.

This rearrangement joins TRBV30 to TRBJ1-2, with no clear D. Germline V CDR1 and CDR2: GTSNPN, SVGIG (reference sequence). The CDR3 covers 17 residues. Trimming pared 3 bases from V and 1 base from J, leaving 21 bases between. In DNA, the CDR3 is TGTGCCTGGAGCTTCAAAAGGAGGGTGCAACTTAACTATGGCTACACCTTC. Translation: CAWSFKRRVQLNYGYTF. The full variable domain, completed using reference TRBV30 and TRBJ1-2, is SQTIHQWPATLVQPVGSPLSLECTVEGTSNPNLYWYRQAAGRGLQLLFYSVGIGQISSEVPQNLSASRPQDRQFILSSKKLLLSDSGFYLCAWSFKRRVQLNYGYTFGSGTRLTVV.

V is TRBV29-1 and J is TRBJ2-7; 9 bases are shared with TRBD1. Germline loops: CDR1 SQVTM, CDR2 ANQGSEA. Germline trimming cut 7 bases from V and 2 bases from J; bases unmatched to any gene: 6. CDR3 length equals 13 residues. DNA of the CDR3: TGCAGCGCCACCGGGACAGGGCCCTACGAGCAGTACTTC. Its translation is CSATGTGPYEQYF.

The gene calls are TRBV7-9 and TRBJ2-1, with D unclear. The CDR3 totals 17 residues. Trimming took 3 bases from V and 5 from J, leaving 20 bases between them. CDR1 SEHNR and CDR2 FQNEAQ come from the germline V gene (reference sequence). The chain's CDR3 is CASSFRTSSRNNNEQFF. CDR3 DNA: TGTGCCAGCAGCTTCCGAACCAGTTCGAGGAACAACAATGAGCAGTTCTTC.

The CDR3 coding sequence is TGCGCCAGCAGTGAGCGACAGGGGAGCGGCTACACCTTC. Translating it yields CASSERQGSGYTF. The chain employs TRBV10-1 and TRBJ1-2, with TRBD1 matching 8 bases. Per germline, CDR1 WNHNN and CDR2 SYGVQD (reference sequence). The junction had 4 bases not matched to a gene; V was cut back by 2 bases and J by 8 bases. CDR3 size: 13 residues.

The chain employs TRBV9 and TRBJ2-2; 8 bases align to TRBD1. CDR1 is SGDLS, CDR2 YYNGEE, per germline. This CDR3 is built from 15 residues. The ends lost 3 bases at V and 4 bases at J; junction bases unmatched: 5. DNA for the CDR3: TGTGCCAGCAGCGGCTACAGGGGGGCCACCGGGGAGCTGTTTTTT. Its protein is CASSGYRGATGELFF. Full variable domain (remainder filled in from reference TRBV9 and TRBJ2-2): DSGVTQTPKHLITATGQRVTLRCSPRSGDLSVYWYQQSLDQGLQFLIQYYNGEERAKGNILERFSAQQFPDLHSELNLSSLELGDSALYFCASSGYRGATGELFFGEGSRLTVL.

The CDR3: CASSRPGVDIQYF. CDR3 nucleotides: TGTGCCAGCAGTCGTCCGGGGGTGGACATTCAGTACTTC. V gene TRBV14 combines with J gene TRBJ2-4; possibly TRBD2 for D (6 bases). Germline CDR1 reads SGHDN; CDR2 reads FVKESK. V dropped 6 bases and J dropped 8 bases, with 14 bases sitting between them. The CDR3 spans 13 residues. The full variable domain, in which reference TRBV14 and TRBJ2-4 provide the parts outside the CDR3, is EAGVTQFPSHSVIEKGQTVTLRCDPISGHDNLYWYRRVMGKEIKFLLHFVKESKQDESGMPNNRFLAERTGGTYSTLKVQPAELEDSGVYFCASSRPGVDIQYFGAGTRLSVL.

CDR3 sequence (DNA): TGTGCCAGCAGTTACTCGAGAGGGGGTCAGCCCCAGCATTTT. The encoded protein is CASSYSRGGQPQHF. The rearrangement joins TRBV6-5 to TRBJ1-5, with D possibly TRBD1 on 6 matching bases. Trimming removed 0 bases at V and 6 bases at J, with 9 bases between. This CDR3 spans 14 amino acids. CDR1 MNHEY and CDR2 SVGAGI come from the germline V gene.

The chain joins TRBV27 to TRBJ2-7; D possibly corresponds to TRBD2 (5 bases). Trimming removed 3 bases from V and 7 bases from J, with 16 bases in between. Germline assignment: CDR1 MNHEY and CDR2 SMNVEV (reference sequence). The CDR3 consists of 14 residues. DNA for the CDR3: TGTGCCAGCAGTTTTGAGGGCCTTCGGGGTGAGCAGTACTTC. This gives the protein CASSFEGLRGEQYF.

This CDR3 reads CASTGQGTGNTEAFF. As DNA, the CDR3 is TGTGCCAGCACCGGACAGGGGACGGGGAACACTGAAGCTTTCTTT. This chain links TRBV2 with TRBJ1-1; 9 bases agree with TRBD1. This CDR3 has 15 residues. V shed 7 bases, J shed 1 base, and the junction held 7 bases outside the gene matches. Germline CDR1 reads SNHLY; CDR2 reads FYNNEI.

The gene calls are TRBV5-6 and TRBJ2-7; D possibly corresponds to TRBD1 (8 bases). Germline V gives CDR1 SGHDT, CDR2 YYEEEE. The V end lost 3 bases, the J end lost 2 bases, and 18 bases lay between the germline ends. CDR3 length equals 16 residues. The chain's CDR3 is CASSSPGGQETYEQYF. The CDR3 DNA sequence: TGTGCCAGCAGCTCCCCGGGGGGACAGGAAACCTACGAGCAGTACTTC.

The chain is built from TRBV7-2 and TRBJ2-7; 10 nucleotides align to TRBD1. Germline V gives CDR1 SGHTA, CDR2 FQGNSA. Trimming removed 5 bases from V and 3 bases from J; junction bases left unmatched: 7. This CDR3 comprises 15 residues. The CDR3 region is CASSDPRTGGYEQYF. The DNA for the CDR3 is TGTGCCAGCAGCGATCCGAGGACAGGGGGCTACGAGCAGTACTTC.

Here the CDR3 DNA reads TGCGCCAGCAGCTTAAACGGGGAACCCTACGAGCAGTACTTC. Protein sequence: CASSLNGEPYEQYF. The chain joins TRBV5-1 to TRBJ2-7, with D possibly matching TRBD2 (5 bases). Germline assignment: CDR1 SGHRS and CDR2 YFSETQ. Trimming left V 2 bases short and J 2 bases short, with 11 bases between. CDR3 size: 14 residues.

This clone was recorded only once. The chain joins TRBV24-1 to TRBJ2-1; 10 bases line up with TRBD2. The CDR3 covers 16 residues. V lost 2 bases and J lost 5; bases outside the gene matches: 5. Per germline, CDR1 KGHDR and CDR2 SFDVKD. In DNA, the CDR3 is TGTGCCACCAGTGATTGGGGAACTAGCGGGAACAATGAGCAGTTCTTC. Protein sequence: CATSDWGTSGNNEQFF.

V gene TRBV7-9 combines with J gene TRBJ1-4; D possibly corresponds to TRBD1 (5 bases). V was trimmed by 2 bases and J by 0 bases, leaving 7 bases between them. This CDR3 contains 15 residues. Germline CDR1 reads SEHNR; CDR2 reads FQNEAQ (reference sequence). The CDR3 sequence: CASSLQGATNEKLFF. The CDR3 DNA reads TGTGCCAGCAGCTTACAGGGTGCAACTAATGAAAAACTGTTTTTT.

The chain is built from TRBV2 and TRBJ1-3; 7 nucleotides match TRBD1. This CDR3 comprises 15 residues. Trimming cost V 7 bases and J 0 bases; bases outside gene matches: 6. Looked up from germline, CDR1 is SNHLY and CDR2 is FYNNEI. The CDR3 loop is CASNSGQLSGNTIYF. CDR3 bases: TGTGCCAGCAATTCGGGACAGCTCTCTGGAAACACCATATATTTT.

This rearrangement joins TRBV6-5 to TRBJ2-7, with 7 bases fitting TRBD2. V lost 0 bases and J lost 5; bases outside the gene matches: 7. The CDR3 consists of 15 residues. Per germline, CDR1 MNHEY and CDR2 SVGAGI. The DNA of the CDR3 is TGTGCCAGCAGTTACTCGAATTCAGGGAGGGACGAGCAGTACTTC. Translating it yields CASSYSNSGRDEQYF.

The chain is built from TRBV10-3 and TRBJ1-2; D is uncertain. The CDR3 is 13 residues long. From germline, CDR1 is ENHRY and CDR2 SYGVKD. V lost 2 bases and J 8 bases, leaving 12 bases between the germline ends. CDR3 loop: CAISELKKFGYTF. The DNA for the CDR3 is TGTGCCATCAGTGAGCTAAAAAAGTTCGGCTACACCTTC.

This clone has more than one count but fewer than ten. The chain couples TRBV30 to TRBJ2-6, with D uncertain. CDR3 length: 13 residues. The V gene lost 6 bases and the J gene lost 8 bases, with 14 bases spanning the gap. In germline, CDR1 is GTSNPN, CDR2 SVGIG (reference sequence). As DNA, the CDR3 is TGTGCCTGTCCCGGATGGAGAACCAACGTCCTGACTTTC. This codes for CACPGWRTNVLTF.

This sequence joins TRBV9 and TRBJ1-1; D is unresolved. V was trimmed by 0 bases and J by 3 bases, leaving 21 bases between them. The CDR3 sequence is 18 residues long. CDR1 and CDR2 from the germline V gene are SGDLS and YYNGEE. The DNA of the CDR3 is TGTGCCAGCAGCGTAGGAGGTATCGTCGGCCCGAAGGACACTGAAGCTTTCTTT. Translating it yields CASSVGGIVGPKDTEAFF.